The subject of this entry is one T cell receptor (beta chain). The sample belongs to a study of T-cell memory formation after mild COVID-19. MiXCR was run by TCRdb on the 5' RACE reads, yielding one entry per CDR3 protein. The sample has 360,000 or so distinct CDR3 sequences; 28% are singletons. Germline V gives CDR1 MNHEY, CDR2 SVGAGI. With V trimmed by 9 bases and J by 6 bases, 4 bases remained unmatched. This CDR3 contains 12 residues. Sequenced input: PBMCs or a T cell subset sorted from them (not recorded which). The TCR comes from an adult woman who had mild COVID-19 (a few samples of this study predate the infection). Cell type and time point are not known. The rearrangement links TRBV6-5 to TRBJ1-2, with 10 bases fitting TRBD1. The CDR3 DNA reads as TGTGCCAGACCCGACAGGGGGCATGGCTACACCTTC. The encoded protein is CARPDRGHGYTF.